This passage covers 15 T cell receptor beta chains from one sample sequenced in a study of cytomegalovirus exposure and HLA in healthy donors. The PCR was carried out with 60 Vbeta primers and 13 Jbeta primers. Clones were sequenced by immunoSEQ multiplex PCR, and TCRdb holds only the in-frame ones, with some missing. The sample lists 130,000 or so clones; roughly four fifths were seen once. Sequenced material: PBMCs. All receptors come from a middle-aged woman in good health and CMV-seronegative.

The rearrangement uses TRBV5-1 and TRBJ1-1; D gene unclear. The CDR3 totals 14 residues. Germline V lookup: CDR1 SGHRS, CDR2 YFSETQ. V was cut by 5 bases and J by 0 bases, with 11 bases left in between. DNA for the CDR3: TGCGCCAGCAGGAGTTTCAGGTTGAACACTGAAGCTTTCTTT. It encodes CASRSFRLNTEAFF. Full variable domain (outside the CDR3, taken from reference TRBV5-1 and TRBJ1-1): KAGVTQTPRYLIKTRGQQVTLSCSPISGHRSVSWYQQTPGQGLQFLFEYFSETQRNKGNFPGRFSGRQFSNSRSEMNVSTLELGDSALYLCASRSFRLNTEAFFGQGTRLTVV.

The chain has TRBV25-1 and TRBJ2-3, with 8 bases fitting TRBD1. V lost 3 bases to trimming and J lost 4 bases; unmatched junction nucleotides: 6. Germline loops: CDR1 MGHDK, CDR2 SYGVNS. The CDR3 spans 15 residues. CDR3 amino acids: CASSDTRQGSDTQYF. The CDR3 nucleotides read TGTGCCAGCAGTGACACCCGACAGGGGTCAGATACGCAGTATTTT.

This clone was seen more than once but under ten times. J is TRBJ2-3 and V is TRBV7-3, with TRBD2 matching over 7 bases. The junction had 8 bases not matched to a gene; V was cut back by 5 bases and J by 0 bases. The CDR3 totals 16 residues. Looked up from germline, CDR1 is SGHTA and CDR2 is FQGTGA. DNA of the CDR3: TGTGCCAGCAGCACAAATCTAGCGGCCAGCACAGATACGCAGTATTTT. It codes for CASSTNLAASTDTQYF.

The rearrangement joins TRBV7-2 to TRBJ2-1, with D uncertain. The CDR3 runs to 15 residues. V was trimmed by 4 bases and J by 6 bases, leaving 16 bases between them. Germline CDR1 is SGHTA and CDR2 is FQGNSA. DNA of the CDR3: TGTGCCAGCAGCTCCCTAGTCGGTAAAGCCAATGAGCAGTTCTTC. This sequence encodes CASSSLVGKANEQFF. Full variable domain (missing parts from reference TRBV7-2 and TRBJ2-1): GAGVSQSPSNKVTEKGKDVELRCDPISGHTALYWYRQSLGQGLEFLIYFQGNSAPDKSGLPSDRFSAERTGGSVSTLTIQRTQQEDSAVYLCASSSLVGKANEQFFGPGTRLTVL.

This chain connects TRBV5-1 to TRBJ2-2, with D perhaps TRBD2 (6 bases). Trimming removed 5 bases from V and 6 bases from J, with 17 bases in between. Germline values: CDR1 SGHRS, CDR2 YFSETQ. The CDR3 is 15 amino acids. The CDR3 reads CASRPPGDPAGELFF. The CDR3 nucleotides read TGCGCCAGCAGGCCTCCGGGGGATCCGGCCGGGGAGCTGTTTTTT.

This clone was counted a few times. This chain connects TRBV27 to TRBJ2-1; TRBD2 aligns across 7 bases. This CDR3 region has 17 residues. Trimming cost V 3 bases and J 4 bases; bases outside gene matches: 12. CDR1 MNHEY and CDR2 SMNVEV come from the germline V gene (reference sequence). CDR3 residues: CASSLDLSGIEYNEQFF. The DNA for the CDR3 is TGTGCCAGCAGTTTGGATCTAAGCGGGATTGAGTACAATGAGCAGTTCTTC.

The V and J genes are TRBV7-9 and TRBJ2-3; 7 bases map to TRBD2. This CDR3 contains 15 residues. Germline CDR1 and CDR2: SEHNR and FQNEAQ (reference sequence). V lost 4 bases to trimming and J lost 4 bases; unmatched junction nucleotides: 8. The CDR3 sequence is CASSSGGGPSDTQYF. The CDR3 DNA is TGTGCCAGCAGCTCCGGGGGAGGGCCTTCAGATACGCAGTATTTT. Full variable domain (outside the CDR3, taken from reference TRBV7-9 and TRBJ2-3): DTGVSQNPRHKITKRGQNVTFRCDPISEHNRLYWYRQTLGQGPEFLTYFQNEAQLEKSRLLSDRFSAERPKGSFSTLEIQRTEQGDSAMYLCASSSGGGPSDTQYFGPGTRLTVL.

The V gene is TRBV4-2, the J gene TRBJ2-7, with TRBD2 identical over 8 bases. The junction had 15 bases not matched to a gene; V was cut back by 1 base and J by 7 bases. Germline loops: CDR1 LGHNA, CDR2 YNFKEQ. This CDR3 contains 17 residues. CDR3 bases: TGTGCCAGCAGCCAAGTTATGGTCGGGACTAGGGGACGGGAGCAGTACTTC. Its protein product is CASSQVMVGTRGREQYF.

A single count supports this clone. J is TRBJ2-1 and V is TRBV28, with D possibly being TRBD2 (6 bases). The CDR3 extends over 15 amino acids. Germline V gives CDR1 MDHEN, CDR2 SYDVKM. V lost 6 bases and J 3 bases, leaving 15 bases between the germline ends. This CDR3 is CASSVTGAFYNEQFF. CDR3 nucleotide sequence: TGTGCCAGCAGCGTGACGGGAGCGTTCTACAATGAGCAGTTCTTC.

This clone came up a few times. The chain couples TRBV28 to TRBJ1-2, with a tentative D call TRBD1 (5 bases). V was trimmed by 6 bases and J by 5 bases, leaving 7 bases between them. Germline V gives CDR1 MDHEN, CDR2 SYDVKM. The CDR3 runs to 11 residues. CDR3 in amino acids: CASREGYGYTF. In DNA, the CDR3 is TGTGCCAGCAGGGAGGGGTATGGCTACACCTTC.

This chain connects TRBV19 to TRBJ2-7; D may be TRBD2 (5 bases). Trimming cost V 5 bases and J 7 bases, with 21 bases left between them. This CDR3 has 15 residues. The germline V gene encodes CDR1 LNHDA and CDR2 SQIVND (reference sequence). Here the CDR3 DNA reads TGTGCCAGTAGTCAAACGGCTAGCTTTAGTCGGGAGCAGTACTTC. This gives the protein CASSQTASFSREQYF.

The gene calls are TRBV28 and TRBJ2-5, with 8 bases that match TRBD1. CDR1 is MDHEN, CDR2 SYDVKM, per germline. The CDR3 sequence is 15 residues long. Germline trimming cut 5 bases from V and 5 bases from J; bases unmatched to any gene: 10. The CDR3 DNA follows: TGTGCCAGCAGTACCGGACAGGGTTTGCGGGAGACCCAGTACTTC. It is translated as CASSTGQGLRETQYF.

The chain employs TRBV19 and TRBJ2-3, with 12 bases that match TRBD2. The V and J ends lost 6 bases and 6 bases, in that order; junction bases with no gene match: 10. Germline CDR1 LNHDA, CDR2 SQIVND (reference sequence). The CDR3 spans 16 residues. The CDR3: CASSRLAGAISDTQYF. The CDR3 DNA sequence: TGTGCCAGTAGCCGACTAGCGGGAGCAATCTCGGATACGCAGTATTTT.

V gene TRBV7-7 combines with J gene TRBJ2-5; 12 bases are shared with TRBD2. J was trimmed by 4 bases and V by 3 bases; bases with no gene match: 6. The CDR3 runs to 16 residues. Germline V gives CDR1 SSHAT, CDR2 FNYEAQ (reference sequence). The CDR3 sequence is CASSLLAGGRGETQYF. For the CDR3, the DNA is TGTGCCAGCAGCTTGCTAGCGGGAGGGAGGGGAGAGACCCAGTACTTC.

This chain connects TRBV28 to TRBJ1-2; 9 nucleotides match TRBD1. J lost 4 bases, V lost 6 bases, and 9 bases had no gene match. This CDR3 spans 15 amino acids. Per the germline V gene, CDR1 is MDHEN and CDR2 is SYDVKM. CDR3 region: CASRDSGTGLYGYTF. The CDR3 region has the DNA TGTGCCAGCAGGGATTCCGGGACAGGGCTCTATGGCTACACCTTC.